This T cell receptor (beta chain) emerged from a study of metastatic and nonmetastatic thyroid tumors. The wider study: Repertoire comparison spanned blood and tumor or nodule tissue of malignant and benign thyroid patients.

All patients were treatment-naive before thyroid surgery. Study processing details: Between-group CDR3 differences, defined by clinicopathological status, yielded a distant-metastasis classifier for papillary thyroid cancer. Using MiXCR, TCRdb re-called clones from the PCR reads. The V and J calls reflect TCRdb's pipeline rather than the authors' work. Found here are 13,000 or so clones, more than 20% of them singletons; the top ten hold approximately 18%. Many counts were recorded for this clone. A much larger clonotype is one base distant, so this may be a read error. Sequenced input: tumor tissue. This clonotype was sampled from a female donor with papillary thyroid cancer or a benign thyroid nodule (not recorded which). Some clones in this sample may be carry-over from other donors' samples.

The CDR3 bases are TGTGCCAGCAGTTTGAGGTATACGCAGTATTTT. This sequence encodes CASSLRYTQYF. The rearrangement uses TRBV12-3 or TRBV12-4 and TRBJ2-3; D uncertain. V lost 3 bases and J 7 bases, leaving 5 bases between the germline ends. This CDR3 is 11 amino acids long.